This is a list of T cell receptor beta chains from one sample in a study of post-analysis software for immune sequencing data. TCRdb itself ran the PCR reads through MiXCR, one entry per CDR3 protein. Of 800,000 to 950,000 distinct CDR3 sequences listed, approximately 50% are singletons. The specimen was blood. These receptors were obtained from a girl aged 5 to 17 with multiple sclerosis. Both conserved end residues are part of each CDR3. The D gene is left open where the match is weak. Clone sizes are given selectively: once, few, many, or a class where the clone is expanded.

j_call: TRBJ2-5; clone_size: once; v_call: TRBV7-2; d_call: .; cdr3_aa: CASSFGRFGAPQETQYF; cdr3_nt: TGTGCCAGCAGCTTTGGGAGGTTTGGTGCCCCACAAGAGACCCAGTACTTC
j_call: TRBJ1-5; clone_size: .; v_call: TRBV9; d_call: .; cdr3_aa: CASSVDPKTQPQHF; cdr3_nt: TGTGCCAGCAGCGTAGATCCCAAAACTCAGCCCCAGCATTTT
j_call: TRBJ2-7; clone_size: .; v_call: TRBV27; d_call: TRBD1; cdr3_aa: CASSLRTGGRVYEQYF; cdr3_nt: TGTGCCAGCAGTCTCCGGACAGGGGGCCGGGTGTACGAGCAGTACTTC
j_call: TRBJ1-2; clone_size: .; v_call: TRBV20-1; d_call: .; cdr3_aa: CSASGGRARGYTF; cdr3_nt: TGCAGTGCTAGCGGAGGAAGGGCGCGGGGCTACACCTTC
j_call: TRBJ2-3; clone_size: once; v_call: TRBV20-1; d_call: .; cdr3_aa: CSAKSLLDTQYF; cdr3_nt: TGCAGTGCCAAGAGTTTATTAGATACGCAGTATTTT
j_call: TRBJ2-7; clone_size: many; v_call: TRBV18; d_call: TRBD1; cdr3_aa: CASSPKPGQGKYF; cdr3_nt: TGTGCCAGCTCACCCAAACCGGGACAGGGGAAGTACTTC
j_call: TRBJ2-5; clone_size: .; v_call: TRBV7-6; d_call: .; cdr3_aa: CASSPGSGRETQYF; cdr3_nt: TGTGCCAGCAGCCCTGGATCGGGTCGAGAGACCCAGTATTTC
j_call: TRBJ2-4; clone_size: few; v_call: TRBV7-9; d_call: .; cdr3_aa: CASSQNPGVGKNIQYF; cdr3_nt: TGTGCCAGCAGCCAGAACCCAGGGGTGGGGAAAAACATTCAGTACTTC
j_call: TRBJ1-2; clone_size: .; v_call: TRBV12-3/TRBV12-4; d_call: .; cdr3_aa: CASSLLAYGYTF; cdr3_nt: TGTGCCAGCAGTTTATTGGCGTATGGCTACACCTTC
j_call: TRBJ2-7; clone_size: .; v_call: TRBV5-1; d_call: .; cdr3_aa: CASSLAGENYEQYF; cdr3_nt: TGCGCCAGCAGCTTGGCCGGAGAGAATTACGAGCAGTACTTC
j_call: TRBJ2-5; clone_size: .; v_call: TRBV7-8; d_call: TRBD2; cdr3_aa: CASSPAGGQQYF; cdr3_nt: TGTGCCAGCAGCCCAGCGGGGGGCCAGCAGTACTTC
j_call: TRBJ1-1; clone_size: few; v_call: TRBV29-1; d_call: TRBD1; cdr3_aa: CSVERGLANTEAFF; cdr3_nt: TGCAGCGTTGAAAGGGGGCTGGCGAACACTGAAGCTTTCTTT
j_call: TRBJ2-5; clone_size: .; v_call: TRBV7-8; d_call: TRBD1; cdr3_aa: CASSRSVIQGARETQYF; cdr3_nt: TGTGCCAGCAGCCGGTCGGTAATCCAGGGGGCGAGGGAGACCCAGTACTTC
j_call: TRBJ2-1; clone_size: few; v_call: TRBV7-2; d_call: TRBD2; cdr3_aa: CASSRPGGSHYNEQFF; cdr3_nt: TGTGCCAGCAGCCGACCGGGGGGGTCCCACTACAATGAGCAGTTCTTC
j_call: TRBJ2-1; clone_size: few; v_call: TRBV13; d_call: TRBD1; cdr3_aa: CASSFTPGGRVNEQFF; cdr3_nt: TGTGCCAGCAGCTTTACCCCAGGGGGCAGGGTAAATGAGCAGTTCTTC
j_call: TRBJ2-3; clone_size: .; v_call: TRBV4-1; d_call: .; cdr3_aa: CASSQAGPWAGQDTQYF; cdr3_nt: TGCGCCAGCAGCCAGGCCGGGCCTTGGGCGGGTCAAGATACGCAGTATTTT
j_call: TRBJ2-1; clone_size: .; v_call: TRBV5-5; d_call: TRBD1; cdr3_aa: CASSSGTGLDEQFF; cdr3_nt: TGTGCCAGCAGCTCCGGGACAGGGTTGGATGAGCAGTTCTTC
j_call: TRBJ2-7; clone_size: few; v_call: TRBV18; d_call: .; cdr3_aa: CASSLIAIYEQYF; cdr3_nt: TGTGCCAGCTCGCTTATAGCCATTTACGAGCAGTACTTC
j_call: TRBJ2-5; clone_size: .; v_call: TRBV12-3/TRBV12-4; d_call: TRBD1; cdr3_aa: CASRELGQGFETQYF; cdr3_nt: TGTGCCAGCAGAGAACTTGGACAGGGTTTCGAGACCCAGTACTTC
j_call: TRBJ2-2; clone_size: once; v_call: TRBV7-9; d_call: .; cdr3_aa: CASSLSRGGTYTGELFF; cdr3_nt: TGTGCCAGCAGCTTAAGCCGTGGGGGTACCTACACCGGGGAGCTGTTTTTT
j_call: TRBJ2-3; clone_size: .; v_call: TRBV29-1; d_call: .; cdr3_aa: CSVQGVRGTSTDTQYF; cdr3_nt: TGCAGCGTACAAGGGGTCAGGGGGACTAGCACAGATACGCAGTATTTT
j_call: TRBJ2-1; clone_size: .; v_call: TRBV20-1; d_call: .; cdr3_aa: CSARPPVTNEQFF; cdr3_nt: TGCAGTGCCAGACCACCGGTTACCAATGAGCAGTTCTTC
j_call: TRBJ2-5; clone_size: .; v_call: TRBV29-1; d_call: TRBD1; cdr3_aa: CSVPNQFLQGAETQYF; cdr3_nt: TGCAGCGTTCCCAACCAATTCCTCCAGGGGGCTGAGACCCAGTACTTC
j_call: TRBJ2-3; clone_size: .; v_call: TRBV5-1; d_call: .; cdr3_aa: CASSLERLVPDTQYF; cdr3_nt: TGCGCCAGCAGCTTGGAAAGGTTGGTTCCAGATACGCAGTATTTT
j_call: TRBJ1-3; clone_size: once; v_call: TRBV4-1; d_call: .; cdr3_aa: CASSQGGQNSGNTIYF; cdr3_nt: TGCGCCAGCAGCCAAGGGGGGCAGAACTCTGGAAACACCATATATTTT
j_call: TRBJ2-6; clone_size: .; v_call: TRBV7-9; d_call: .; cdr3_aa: CASSQTMLGANVLTF; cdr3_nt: TGTGCCAGCAGCCAGACCATGCTTGGGGCCAACGTCCTGACTTTC
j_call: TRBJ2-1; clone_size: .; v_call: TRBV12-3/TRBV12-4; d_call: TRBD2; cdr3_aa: CASSPRGGERDNEQFF; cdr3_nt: TGTGCCAGCAGTCCCCGGGGAGGGGAGCGGGACAATGAGCAGTTCTTC
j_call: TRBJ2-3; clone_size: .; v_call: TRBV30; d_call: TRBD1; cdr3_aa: CAWSLGIDRGPQDTQYF; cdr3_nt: TGTGCCTGGAGTCTAGGGATCGACAGGGGTCCACAGGATACGCAGTATTTT